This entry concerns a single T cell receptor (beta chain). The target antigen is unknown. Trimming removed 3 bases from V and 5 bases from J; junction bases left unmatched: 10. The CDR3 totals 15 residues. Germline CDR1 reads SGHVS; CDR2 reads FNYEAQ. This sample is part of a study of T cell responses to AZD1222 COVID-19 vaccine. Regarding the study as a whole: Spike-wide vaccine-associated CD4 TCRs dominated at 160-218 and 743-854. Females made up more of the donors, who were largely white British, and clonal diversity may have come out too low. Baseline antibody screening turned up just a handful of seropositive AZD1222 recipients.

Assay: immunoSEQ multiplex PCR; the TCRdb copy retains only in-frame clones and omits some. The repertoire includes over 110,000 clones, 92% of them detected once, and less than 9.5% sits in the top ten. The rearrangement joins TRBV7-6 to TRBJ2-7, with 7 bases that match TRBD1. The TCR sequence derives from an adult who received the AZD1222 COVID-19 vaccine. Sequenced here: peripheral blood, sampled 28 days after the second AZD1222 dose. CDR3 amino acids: CASSFRQGLADEQYF. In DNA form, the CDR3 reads TGTGCCAGCAGCTTTCGACAGGGTCTGGCCGACGAGCAGTACTTC.